The clone carrying this T cell receptor (beta chain) was detected many times. Its cognate antigen is unknown. Clinical symptoms, serum thyroxine, TRAb, thyroid ultrasound and orbital computed tomography were relied on for diagnosis. The sample belongs to a study of Graves' ophthalmopathy and Graves' hyperthyroidism. Looked up from germline, CDR1 is MGHRA and CDR2 is YSYEKL. V lost 0 bases and J lost 2, with 10 bases in between. The CDR3 is 15 residues long. The authors amplified TCR beta CDR3 regions from RNA transcripts. Investigators did first-round RT-PCR with HTBI primers, then second-round multiplex PCR. Each CDR3 protein gets one entry after TCRdb re-called the multiplex PCR reads with MiXCR. The table lists some 1.1 million distinct CDR3 sequences, approximately 35% of them singletons. Whole-study findings and limits: Detected in blood as well were most expanded thyroid clonotypes with frequency above 0.001.

The chain joins TRBV4-1 to TRBJ2-5; D perhaps matches TRBD2 (5 bases). This clonotype originated in an adult man with Graves' hyperthyroidism. Sequencing was carried out using peripheral blood or thyroid tissue (not recorded which). As DNA, the CDR3 is TGCGCCAGCAGCCAAGATCGGGAAGATCAAGAGACCCAGTACTTC. It yields the protein CASSQDREDQETQYF.